This T cell receptor beta chain derives from a study of naive CD8 T cells in extremely preterm neonates. V was clipped by 1 base and J by 5 bases, with 7 bases between them. Per germline, CDR1 GTSNPN and CDR2 SVGIG (reference sequence). The CDR3 contains 12 residues. Elective cesarean births at roughly 35-41 weeks, without labor or membrane rupture, supplied the cord blood. Per sample, roughly 17,000 to 110,000 naive CD8+ cells were sorted. Sequencing was performed with immunoSEQ multiplex PCR; in TCRdb, only in-frame clones are kept and a portion is missing. Altogether 7,400 or so clones are present, roughly 98% being singletons, with the ten largest covering around 0.36%.

The sample was naive CD8+ T cells from cord blood. This TCR was sampled from a newborn in good health. The chain links TRBV30 to TRBJ2-3; possible D gene TRBD2, 5 bases. This CDR3 is CAWSEAEDTQYF. CDR3 DNA sequence: TGTGCCTGGAGTGAAGCGGAAGATACGCAGTATTTT.